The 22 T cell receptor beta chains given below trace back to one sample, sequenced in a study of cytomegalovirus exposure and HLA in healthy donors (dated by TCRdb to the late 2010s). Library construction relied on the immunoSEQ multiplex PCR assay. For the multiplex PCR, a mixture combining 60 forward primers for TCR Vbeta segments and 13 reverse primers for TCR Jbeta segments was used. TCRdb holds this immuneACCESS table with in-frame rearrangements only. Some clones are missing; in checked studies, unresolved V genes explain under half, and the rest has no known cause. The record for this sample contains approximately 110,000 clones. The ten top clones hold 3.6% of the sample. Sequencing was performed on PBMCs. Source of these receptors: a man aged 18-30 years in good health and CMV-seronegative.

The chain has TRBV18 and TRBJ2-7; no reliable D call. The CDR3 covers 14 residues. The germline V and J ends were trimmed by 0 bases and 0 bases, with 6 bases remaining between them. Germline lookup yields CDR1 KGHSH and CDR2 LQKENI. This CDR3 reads CASSPPSVSYEQYF. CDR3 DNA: TGTGCCAGCTCACCACCGTCAGTCTCCTACGAGCAGTACTTC.

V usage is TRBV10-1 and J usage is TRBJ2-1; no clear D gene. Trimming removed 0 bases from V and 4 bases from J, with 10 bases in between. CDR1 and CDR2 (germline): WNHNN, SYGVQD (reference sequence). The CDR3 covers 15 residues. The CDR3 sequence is CASSESQVQYNEQFF. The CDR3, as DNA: TGCGCCAGCAGTGAGTCCCAGGTGCAATACAATGAGCAGTTCTTC.

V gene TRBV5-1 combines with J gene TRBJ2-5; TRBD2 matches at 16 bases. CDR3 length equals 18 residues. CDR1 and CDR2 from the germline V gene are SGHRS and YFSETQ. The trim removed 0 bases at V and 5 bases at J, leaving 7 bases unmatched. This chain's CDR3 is CASSLVPGLAGGPETQYF. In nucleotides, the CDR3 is TGCGCCAGCAGCTTGGTCCCGGGACTAGCGGGGGGGCCGGAGACCCAGTACTTC.

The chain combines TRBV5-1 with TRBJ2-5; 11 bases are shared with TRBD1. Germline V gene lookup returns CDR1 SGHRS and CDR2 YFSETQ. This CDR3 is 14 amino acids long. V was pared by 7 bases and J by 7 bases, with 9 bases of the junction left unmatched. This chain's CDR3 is CASFRDRGTGTQYF. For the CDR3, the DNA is TGCGCCAGCTTCCGGGACAGGGGGACAGGGACCCAGTACTTC.

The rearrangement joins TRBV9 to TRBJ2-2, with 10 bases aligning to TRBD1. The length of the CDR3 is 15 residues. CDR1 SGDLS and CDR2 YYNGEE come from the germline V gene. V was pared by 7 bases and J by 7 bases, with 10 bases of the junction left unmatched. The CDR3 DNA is TGTGCCAGCCAAGCGGGGACAGGGGAAGTCGGGGAGCTGTTTTTT. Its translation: CASQAGTGEVGELFF. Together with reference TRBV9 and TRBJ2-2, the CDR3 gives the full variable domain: DSGVTQTPKHLITATGQRVTLRCSPRSGDLSVYWYQQSLDQGLQFLIQYYNGEERAKGNILERFSAQQFPDLHSELNLSSLELGDSALYFCASQAGTGEVGELFFGEGSRLTVL.

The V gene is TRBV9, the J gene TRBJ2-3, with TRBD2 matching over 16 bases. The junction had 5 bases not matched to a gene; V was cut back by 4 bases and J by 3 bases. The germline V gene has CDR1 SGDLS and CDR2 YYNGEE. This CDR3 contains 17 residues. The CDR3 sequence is CASSPRGLAGGTDTQYF. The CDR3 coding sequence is TGTGCCAGCAGCCCCCGGGGACTAGCGGGGGGGACAGATACGCAGTATTTT.

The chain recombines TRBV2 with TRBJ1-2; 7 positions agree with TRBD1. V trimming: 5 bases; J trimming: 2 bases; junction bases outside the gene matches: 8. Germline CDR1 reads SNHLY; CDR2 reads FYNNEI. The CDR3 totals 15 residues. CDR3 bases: TGTGCCAGCAGTTTCAAAACGACAGGGAACTATGGCTACACCTTC. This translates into CASSFKTTGNYGYTF.

The CDR3 DNA is TGTGCCAGCAGCTACAATCGAGGTTCACCCCTCCACTTT. Protein sequence: CASSYNRGSPLHF. J is TRBJ1-6 and V is TRBV11-2, with no clear D. CDR1 SGHAT and CDR2 FQNNGV come from the germline V gene. The CDR3 sequence is 13 residues long. Trimming took 4 bases from V and 9 from J, leaving 10 bases between them.

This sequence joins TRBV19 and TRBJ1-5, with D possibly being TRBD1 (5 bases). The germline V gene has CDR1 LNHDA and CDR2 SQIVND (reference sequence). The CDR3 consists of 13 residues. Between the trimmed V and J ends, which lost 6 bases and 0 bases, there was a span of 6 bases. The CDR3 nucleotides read TGTGCCAGTAGCGACAGTAGCAATCAGCCCCAGCATTTT. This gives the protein CASSDSSNQPQHF.

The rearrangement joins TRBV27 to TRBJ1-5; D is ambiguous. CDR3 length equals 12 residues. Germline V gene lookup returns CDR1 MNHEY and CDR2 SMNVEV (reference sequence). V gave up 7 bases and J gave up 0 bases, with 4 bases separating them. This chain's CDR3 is CASKRSNQPQHF. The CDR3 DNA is TGTGCCAGCAAGCGTAGCAATCAGCCCCAGCATTTT.

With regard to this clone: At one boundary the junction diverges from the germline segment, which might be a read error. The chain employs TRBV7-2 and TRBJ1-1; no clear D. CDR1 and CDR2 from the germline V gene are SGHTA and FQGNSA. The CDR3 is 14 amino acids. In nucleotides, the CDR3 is TGTGCCAGCAGCCTAGCGTATGGGAGCACTGAAGCTTTCTTT. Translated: CASSLAYGSTEAFF.

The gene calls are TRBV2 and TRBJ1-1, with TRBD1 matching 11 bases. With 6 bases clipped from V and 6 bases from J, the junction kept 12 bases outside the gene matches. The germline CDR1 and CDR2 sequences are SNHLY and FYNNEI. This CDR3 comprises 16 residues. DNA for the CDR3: TGTGCCAGCAGGGGGACAGGGGGAAGTGTATCTCCTGAAGCTTTCTTT. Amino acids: CASRGTGGSVSPEAFF.

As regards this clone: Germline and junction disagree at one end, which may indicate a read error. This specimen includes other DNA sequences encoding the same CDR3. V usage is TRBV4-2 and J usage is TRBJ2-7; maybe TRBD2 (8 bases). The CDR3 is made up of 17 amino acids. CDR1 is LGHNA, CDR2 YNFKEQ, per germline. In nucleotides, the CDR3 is TGTGCCAGCAGCCAAGAAGGGGGCGGGAGGCCCTCCTATGAGCAGTACTTC. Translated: CASSQEGGGRPSYEQYF.

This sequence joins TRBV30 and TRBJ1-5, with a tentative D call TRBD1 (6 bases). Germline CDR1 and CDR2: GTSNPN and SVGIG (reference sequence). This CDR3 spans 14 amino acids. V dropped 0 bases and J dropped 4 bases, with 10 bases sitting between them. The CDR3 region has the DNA TGTGCCTGGAGTGTACGAGGGGGTAATCAGCCCCAGCATTTT. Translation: CAWSVRGGNQPQHF.

CDR3 bases: TGTGCCAGCAGTGACTCGTCGGGGGGCCACTATGGCTACACCTTC. It encodes CASSDSSGGHYGYTF. V gene TRBV6-4 combines with J gene TRBJ1-2, with a possible D match to TRBD1 (6 bases). The V gene's germline CDR1 is MRHNA and CDR2 SNTAGT. Between the trimmed V and J ends, which lost 0 bases and 3 bases, there was a span of 11 bases. The CDR3 contains 15 residues.

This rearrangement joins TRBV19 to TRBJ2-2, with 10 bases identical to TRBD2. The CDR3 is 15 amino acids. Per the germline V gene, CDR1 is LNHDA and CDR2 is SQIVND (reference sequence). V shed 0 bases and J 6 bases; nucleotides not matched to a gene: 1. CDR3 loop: CASSIDGTSAGELFF. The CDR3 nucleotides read TGTGCCAGTAGTATAGATGGGACTAGCGCCGGGGAGCTGTTTTTT.

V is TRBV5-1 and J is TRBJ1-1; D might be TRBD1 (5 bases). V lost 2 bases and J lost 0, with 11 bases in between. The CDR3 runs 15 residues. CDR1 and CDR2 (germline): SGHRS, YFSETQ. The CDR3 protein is CASSLWKGMNTEAFF. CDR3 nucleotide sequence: TGCGCCAGCAGCTTATGGAAGGGGATGAACACTGAAGCTTTCTTT.

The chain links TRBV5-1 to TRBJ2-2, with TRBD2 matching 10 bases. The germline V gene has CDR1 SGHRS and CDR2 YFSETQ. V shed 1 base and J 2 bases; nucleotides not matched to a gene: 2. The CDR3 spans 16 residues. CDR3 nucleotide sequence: TGCGCCAGCAGCTTGACTAGCGGGGCCAACACCGGGGAGCTGTTTTTT. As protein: CASSLTSGANTGELFF.

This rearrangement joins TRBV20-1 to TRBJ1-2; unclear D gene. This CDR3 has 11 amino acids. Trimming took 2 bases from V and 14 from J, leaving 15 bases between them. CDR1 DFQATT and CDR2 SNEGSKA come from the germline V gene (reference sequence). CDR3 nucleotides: TGCAGTGCTAGACCGGACCGGACGGGAACCTTC. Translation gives CSARPDRTGTF.

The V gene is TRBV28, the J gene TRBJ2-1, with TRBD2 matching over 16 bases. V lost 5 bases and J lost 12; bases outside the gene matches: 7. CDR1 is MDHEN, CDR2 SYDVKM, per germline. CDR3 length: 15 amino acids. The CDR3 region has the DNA TGTGCCAGCAGTCAAACGGGACTAGCGGGAGGGCGGCAGTTCTTC. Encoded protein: CASSQTGLAGGRQFF. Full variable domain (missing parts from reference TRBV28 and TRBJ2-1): DVKVTQSSRYLVKRTGEKVFLECVQDMDHENMFWYRQDPGLGLRLIYFSYDVKMKEKGDIPEGYSVSREKKERFSLILESASTNQTSMYLCASSQTGLAGGRQFFGPGTRLTVL.

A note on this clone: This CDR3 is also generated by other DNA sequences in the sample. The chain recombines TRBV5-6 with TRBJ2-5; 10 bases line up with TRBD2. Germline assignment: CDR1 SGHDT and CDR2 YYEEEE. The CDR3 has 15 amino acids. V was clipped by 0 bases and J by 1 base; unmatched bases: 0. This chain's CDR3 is CASSLGLAGQETQYF. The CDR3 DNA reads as TGTGCCAGCAGCTTGGGACTAGCGGGCCAAGAGACCCAGTACTTC.

This CDR3 is CASSPITGTPWVTEAFF. The CDR3 DNA is TGTGCCAGCAGTCCGATCACCGGGACACCCTGGGTCACTGAAGCTTTCTTT. The chain recombines TRBV28 with TRBJ1-1; tentative D call: TRBD1 (6 bases). The germline CDR1 and CDR2 sequences are MDHEN and SYDVKM. There are 17 residues in the CDR3. V lost 5 bases, J lost 4 bases, and 23 bases lay in between. The full variable domain, in which reference TRBV28 and TRBJ1-1 provide the parts outside the CDR3, is DVKVTQSSRYLVKRTGEKVFLECVQDMDHENMFWYRQDPGLGLRLIYFSYDVKMKEKGDIPEGYSVSREKKERFSLILESASTNQTSMYLCASSPITGTPWVTEAFFGQGTRLTVV.